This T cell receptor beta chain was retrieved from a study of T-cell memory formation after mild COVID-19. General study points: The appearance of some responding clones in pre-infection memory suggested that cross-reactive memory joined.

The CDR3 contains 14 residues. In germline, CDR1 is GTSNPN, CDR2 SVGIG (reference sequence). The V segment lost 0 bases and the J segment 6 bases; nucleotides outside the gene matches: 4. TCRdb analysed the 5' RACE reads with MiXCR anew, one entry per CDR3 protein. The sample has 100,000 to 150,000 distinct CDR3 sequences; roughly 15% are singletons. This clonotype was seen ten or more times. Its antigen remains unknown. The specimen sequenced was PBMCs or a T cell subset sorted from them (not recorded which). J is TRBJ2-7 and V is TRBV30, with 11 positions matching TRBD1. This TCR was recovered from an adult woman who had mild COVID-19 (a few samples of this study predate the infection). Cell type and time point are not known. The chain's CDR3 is CAWSVLGQGGEQYF. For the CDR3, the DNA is TGTGCCTGGAGTGTTTTGGGACAGGGGGGCGAGCAGTACTTC.